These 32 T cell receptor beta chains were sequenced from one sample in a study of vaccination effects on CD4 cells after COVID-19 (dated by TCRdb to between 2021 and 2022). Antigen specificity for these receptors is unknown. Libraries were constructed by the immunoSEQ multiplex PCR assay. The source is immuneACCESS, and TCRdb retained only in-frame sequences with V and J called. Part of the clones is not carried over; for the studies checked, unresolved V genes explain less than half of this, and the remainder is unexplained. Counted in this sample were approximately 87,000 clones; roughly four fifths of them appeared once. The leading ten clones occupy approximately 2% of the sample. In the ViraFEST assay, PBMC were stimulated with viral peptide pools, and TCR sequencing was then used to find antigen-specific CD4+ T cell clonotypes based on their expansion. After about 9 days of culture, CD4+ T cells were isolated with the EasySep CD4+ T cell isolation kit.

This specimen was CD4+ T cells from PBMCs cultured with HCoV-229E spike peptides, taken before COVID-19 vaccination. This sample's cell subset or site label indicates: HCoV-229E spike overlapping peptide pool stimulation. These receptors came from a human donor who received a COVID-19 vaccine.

DNA of the CDR3: TGTGCCAGCAGTTTAGGAGGGCACACTGAAGCTTTCTTT. Translated, it gives CASSLGGHTEAFF. The chain joins TRBV28 to TRBJ1-1, with no clear D. Looked up from germline, CDR1 is MDHEN and CDR2 is SYDVKM. The CDR3 is 13 amino acids. V was shortened by 2 bases and J by 3 bases, with 7 bases between the two germline ends.

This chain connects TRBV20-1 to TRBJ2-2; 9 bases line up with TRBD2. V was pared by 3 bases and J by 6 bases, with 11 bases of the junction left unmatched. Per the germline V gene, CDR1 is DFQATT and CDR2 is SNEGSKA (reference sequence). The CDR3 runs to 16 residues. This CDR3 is CSASDPTRGGPGELFF. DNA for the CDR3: TGCAGTGCTAGTGACCCCACGCGGGGGGGCCCCGGGGAGCTGTTTTTT.

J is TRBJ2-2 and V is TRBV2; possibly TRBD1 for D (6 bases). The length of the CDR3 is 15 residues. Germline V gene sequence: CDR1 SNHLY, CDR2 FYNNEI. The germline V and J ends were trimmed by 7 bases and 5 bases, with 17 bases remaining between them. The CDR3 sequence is CASMTRQGSTGELFF. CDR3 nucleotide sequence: TGTGCCAGCATGACCCGGCAGGGGAGTACCGGGGAGCTGTTTTTT.

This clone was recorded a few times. The CDR3, as DNA: TGTGCCAGCAGCCTGAGGGTCGACAGTTACAATGAGCAGTTCTTC. Amino acid sequence: CASSLRVDSYNEQFF. This rearrangement joins TRBV7-3 to TRBJ2-1; D is tentatively TRBD1 or TRBD2 (5 bases each). V shed 5 bases and J shed 4 bases, with 15 bases lying between them. The germline CDR1 and CDR2 sequences are SGHTA and FQGTGA. CDR3 length: 15 amino acids.

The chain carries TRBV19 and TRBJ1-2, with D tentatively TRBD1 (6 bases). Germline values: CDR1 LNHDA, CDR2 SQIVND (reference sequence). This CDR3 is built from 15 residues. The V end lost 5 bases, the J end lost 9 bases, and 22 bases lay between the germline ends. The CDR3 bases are TGTGCCAGTAGTGTACATCTGGGACAAGGGGATCGCTACACCTTC. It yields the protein CASSVHLGQGDRYTF.

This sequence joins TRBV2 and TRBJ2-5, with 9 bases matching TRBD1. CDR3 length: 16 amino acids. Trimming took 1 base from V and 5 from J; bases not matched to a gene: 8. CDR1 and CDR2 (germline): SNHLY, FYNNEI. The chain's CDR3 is CASSEGKQGALETQYF. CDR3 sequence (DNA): TGTGCCAGCAGTGAAGGGAAACAGGGGGCCTTGGAGACCCAGTACTTC.

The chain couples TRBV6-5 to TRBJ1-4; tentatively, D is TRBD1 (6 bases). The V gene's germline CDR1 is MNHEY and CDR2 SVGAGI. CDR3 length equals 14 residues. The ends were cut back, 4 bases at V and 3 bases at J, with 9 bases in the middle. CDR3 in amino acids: CASSSGVSNEKLFF. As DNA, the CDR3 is TGTGCCAGCAGTTCAGGGGTTTCTAATGAAAAACTGTTTTTT.

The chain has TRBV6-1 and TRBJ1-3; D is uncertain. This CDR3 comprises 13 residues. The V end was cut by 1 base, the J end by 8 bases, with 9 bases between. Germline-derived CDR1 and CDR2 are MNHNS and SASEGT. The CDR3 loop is CASSEDSRDTIYF. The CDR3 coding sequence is TGTGCCAGCAGTGAAGACAGTCGTGACACCATATATTTT.

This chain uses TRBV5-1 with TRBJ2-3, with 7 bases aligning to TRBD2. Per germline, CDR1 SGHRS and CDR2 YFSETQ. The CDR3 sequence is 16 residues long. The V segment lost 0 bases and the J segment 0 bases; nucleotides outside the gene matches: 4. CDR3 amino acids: CASSLGAGDSTDTQYF. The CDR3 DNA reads TGCGCCAGCAGCTTGGGGGCGGGGGATAGCACAGATACGCAGTATTTT.

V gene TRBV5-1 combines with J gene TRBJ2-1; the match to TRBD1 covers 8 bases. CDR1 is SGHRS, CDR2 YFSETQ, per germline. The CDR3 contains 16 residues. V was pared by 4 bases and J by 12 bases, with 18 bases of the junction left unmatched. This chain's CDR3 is CASSDRGKITIQGQFF. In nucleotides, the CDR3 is TGCGCCAGCAGCGACAGGGGAAAGATTACAATTCAGGGGCAGTTCTTC.

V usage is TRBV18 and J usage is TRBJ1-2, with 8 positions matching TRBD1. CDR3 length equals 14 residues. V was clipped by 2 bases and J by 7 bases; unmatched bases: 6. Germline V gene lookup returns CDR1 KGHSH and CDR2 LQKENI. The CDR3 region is CASSPGDRLGGYTF. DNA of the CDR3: TGTGCCAGCTCACCAGGGGACAGGCTTGGTGGCTACACCTTC. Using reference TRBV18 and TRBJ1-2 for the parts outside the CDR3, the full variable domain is NAGVMQNPRHLVRRRGQEARLRCSPMKGHSHVYWYRQLPEEGLKFMVYLQKENIIDESGMPKERFSAEFPKEGPSILRIQQVVRGDSAAYFCASSPGDRLGGYTFGSGTRLTVV.

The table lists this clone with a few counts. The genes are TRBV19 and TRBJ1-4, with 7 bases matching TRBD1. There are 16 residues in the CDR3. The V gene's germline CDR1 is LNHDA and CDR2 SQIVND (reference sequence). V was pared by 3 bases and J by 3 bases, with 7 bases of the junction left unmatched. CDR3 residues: CASSIQRQGANEKLFF. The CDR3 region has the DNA TGTGCCAGTAGTATCCAAAGACAGGGTGCTAATGAAAAACTGTTTTTT.

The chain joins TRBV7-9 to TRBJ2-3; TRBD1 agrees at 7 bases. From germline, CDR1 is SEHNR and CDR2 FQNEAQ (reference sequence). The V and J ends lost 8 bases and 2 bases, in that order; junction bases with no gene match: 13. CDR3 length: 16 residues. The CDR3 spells CASGRDWTGPTDTQYF. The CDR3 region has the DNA TGTGCCAGCGGTCGAGACTGGACAGGCCCCACAGATACGCAGTATTTT.

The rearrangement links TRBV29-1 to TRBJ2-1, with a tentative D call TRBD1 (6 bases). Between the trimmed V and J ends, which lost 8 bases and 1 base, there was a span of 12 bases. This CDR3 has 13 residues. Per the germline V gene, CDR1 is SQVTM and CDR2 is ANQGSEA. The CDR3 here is CSFNRDSYNEQFF. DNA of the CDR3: TGCAGCTTTAACAGGGATTCCTACAATGAGCAGTTCTTC.

CDR3 coding DNA: TGTGCCAGCAGCAAGGAGCGGAGGGGACAGGGAGCAGGGAAAGAGACCCAGTACTTC. Residues: CASSKERRGQGAGKETQYF. V and J are TRBV21-1 and TRBJ2-5; TRBD1 is taken as the D call from the table, unchecked against the DNA. TRBV21-1 is classified as a pseudogene. There are 19 residues in the CDR3.

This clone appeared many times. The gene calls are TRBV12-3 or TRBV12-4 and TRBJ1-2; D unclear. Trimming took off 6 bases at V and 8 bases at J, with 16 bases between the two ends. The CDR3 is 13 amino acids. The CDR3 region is CASRFASASGYTF. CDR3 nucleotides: TGTGCCAGCAGATTTGCTAGCGCTAGCGGCTACACCTTC.

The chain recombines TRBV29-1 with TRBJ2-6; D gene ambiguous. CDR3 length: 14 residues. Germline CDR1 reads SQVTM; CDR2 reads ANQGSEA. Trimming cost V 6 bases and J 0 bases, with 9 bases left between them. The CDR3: CSVQQNSGANVLTF. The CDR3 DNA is TGCAGCGTACAACAGAACTCTGGGGCCAACGTCCTGACTTTC.

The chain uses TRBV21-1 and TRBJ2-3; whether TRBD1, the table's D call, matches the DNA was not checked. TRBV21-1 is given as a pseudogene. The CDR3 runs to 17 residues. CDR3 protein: CASSKSSDRGSADTQYF. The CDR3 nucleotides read TGTGCCAGCAGCAAATCCTCGGACAGGGGGTCCGCGGATACGCAGTATTTT.

The chain's CDR3 is CASSASGGANEQFF. As DNA, the CDR3 is TGCGCCAGCAGCGCTAGCGGGGGGGCCAATGAGCAGTTCTTC. The V gene is TRBV5-1, the J gene TRBJ2-1; 12 bases line up with TRBD2. With V trimmed by 4 bases and J by 6 bases, 2 bases remained unmatched. The CDR3 has 14 residues. Germline CDR1 SGHRS, CDR2 YFSETQ.

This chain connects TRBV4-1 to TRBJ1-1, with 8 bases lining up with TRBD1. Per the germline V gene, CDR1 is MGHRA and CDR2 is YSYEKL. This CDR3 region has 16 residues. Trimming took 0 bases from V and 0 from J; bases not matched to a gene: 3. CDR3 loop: CASSQEGTGMNTEAFF. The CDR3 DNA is TGCGCCAGCAGCCAAGAGGGGACAGGCATGAACACTGAAGCTTTCTTT.

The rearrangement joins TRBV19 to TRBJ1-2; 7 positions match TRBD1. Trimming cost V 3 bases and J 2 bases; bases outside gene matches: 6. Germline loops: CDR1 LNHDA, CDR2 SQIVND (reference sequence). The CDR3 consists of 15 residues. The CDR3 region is CASSITLGQNYGYTF. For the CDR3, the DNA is TGTGCCAGTAGTATTACCTTGGGACAGAACTATGGCTACACCTTC.

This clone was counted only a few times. DNA for the CDR3: TGTGCCAGCACCAGACAGGGAGGGTCTGGAAACACCATATATTTT. It translates to CASTRQGGSGNTIYF. V and J are TRBV6-1 and TRBJ1-3; 7 positions match TRBD1. In germline, CDR1 is MNHNS, CDR2 SASEGT. Trimming took 7 bases from V and 1 from J; bases not matched to a gene: 7. The CDR3 contains 15 residues.

Written as DNA, the CDR3 is TGTGCCAGCAGTTTAAGGTTTGGGGCTAACTATGGCTACACCTTC. This gives the protein CASSLRFGANYGYTF. The chain carries TRBV27 and TRBJ1-2, with D hard to call. The CDR3 has 15 residues. Trimming cost V 2 bases and J 0 bases, with 10 bases left between them. Germline values: CDR1 MNHEY, CDR2 SMNVEV (reference sequence).

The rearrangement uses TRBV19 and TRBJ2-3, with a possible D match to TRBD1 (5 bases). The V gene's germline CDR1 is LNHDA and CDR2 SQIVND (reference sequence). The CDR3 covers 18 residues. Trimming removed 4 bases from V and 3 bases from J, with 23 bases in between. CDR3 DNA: TGTGCCAGTAGTACGACAGCCTTTATAGGACGGGTGACAGATACGCAGTATTTT. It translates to CASSTTAFIGRVTDTQYF.

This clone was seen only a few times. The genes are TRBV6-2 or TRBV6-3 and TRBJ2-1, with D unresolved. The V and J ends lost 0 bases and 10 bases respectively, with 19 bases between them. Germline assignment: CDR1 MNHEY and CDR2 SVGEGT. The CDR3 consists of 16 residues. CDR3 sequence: CASSYSLQNHYLEQFF. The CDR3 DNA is TGTGCCAGCAGTTACTCTTTGCAGAACCACTACTTGGAGCAGTTCTTC.

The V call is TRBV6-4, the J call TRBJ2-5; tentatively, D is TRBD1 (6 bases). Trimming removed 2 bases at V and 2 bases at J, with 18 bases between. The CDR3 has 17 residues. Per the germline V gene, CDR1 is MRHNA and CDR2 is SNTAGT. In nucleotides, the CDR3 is TGTGCCAGCAGTGACCCGCTTTGGGACACCCGACAAGAGACCCAGTACTTC. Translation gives CASSDPLWDTRQETQYF.

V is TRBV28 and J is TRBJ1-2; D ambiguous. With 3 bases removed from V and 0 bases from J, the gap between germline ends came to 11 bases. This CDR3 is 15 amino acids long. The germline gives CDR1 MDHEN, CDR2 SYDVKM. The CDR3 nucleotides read TGTGCCAGCAGTTTTCCTTCTCGGGCTAACTATGGCTACACCTTC. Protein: CASSFPSRANYGYTF.

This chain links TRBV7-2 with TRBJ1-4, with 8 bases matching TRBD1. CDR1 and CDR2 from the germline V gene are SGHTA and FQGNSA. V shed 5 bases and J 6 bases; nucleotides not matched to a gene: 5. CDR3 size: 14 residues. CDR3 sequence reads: CASSQRQGHEKLFF. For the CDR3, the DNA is TGTGCCAGCAGCCAAAGACAGGGGCATGAAAAACTGTTTTTT.

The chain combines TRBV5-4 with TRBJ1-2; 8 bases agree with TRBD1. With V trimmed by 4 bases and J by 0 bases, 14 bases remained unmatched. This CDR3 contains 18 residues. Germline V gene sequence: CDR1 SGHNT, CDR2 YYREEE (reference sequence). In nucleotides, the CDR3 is TGTGCCAGCAGCAACCTGGGCGGGACAGGCGTCTCTAACTATGGCTACACCTTC. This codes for CASSNLGGTGVSNYGYTF. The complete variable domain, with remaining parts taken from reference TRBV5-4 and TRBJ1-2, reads ETGVTQSPTHLIKTRGQQVTLRCSSQSGHNTVSWYQQALGQGPQFIFQYYREEENGRGNFPPRFSGLQFPNYSSELNVNALELDDSALYLCASSNLGGTGVSNYGYTFGSGTRLTVV.

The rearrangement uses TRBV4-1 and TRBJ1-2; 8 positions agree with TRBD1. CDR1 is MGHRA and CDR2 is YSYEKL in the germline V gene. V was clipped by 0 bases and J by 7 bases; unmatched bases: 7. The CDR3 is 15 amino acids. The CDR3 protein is CASSQDGTGGRGYTF. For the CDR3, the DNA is TGCGCCAGCAGCCAAGATGGGACAGGCGGACGTGGCTACACCTTC.

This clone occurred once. The CDR3 spells CASSLGLQDYGYTF. CDR3 in DNA: TGTGCCAGCAGCTTGGGGTTACAAGACTATGGCTACACCTTC. V is TRBV5-6 and J is TRBJ1-2; D gene uncertain. Trimming removed 0 bases from V and 3 bases from J, with 9 bases in between. Per the germline V gene, CDR1 is SGHDT and CDR2 is YYEEEE. The CDR3 spans 14 residues.

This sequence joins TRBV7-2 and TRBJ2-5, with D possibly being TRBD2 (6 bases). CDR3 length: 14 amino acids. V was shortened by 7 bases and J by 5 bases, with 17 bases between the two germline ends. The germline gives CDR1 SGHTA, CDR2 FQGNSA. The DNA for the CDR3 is TGTGCCAGCACACTCGGGGGTTGGGTGGAGACCCAGTACTTC. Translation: CASTLGGWVETQYF.